Shown below are 12 T cell receptor beta chains from a single sample sequenced in a study of radiation and T cells in renal cell carcinoma. TCRdb keeps only in-frame clones here, not all; method: immunoSEQ multiplex PCR. The profile shows about 150,000 clones, roughly 86% of them singletons. Time point given: blood 2 weeks post-SBRT. Treatment defined: 15 Gy SBRT to primary tumor, nephrectomy 4 weeks later. This material consisted of blood, taken from a patient whose treatment included radiotherapy and nephrectomy. The receptors were sampled from a woman in her forties or fifties with renal cell carcinoma.

This clone was seen a few times. The chain carries TRBV7-3 and TRBJ2-1; D perhaps matches TRBD1 (5 bases). CDR3 size: 13 residues. V was cut by 3 bases and J by 5 bases, with 8 bases left in between. The germline gives CDR1 SGHTA, CDR2 FQGTGA. The CDR3 DNA is TGTGCCAGCAGCTTTGACAGAAACAATGAGCAGTTCTTC. The encoded protein is CASSFDRNNEQFF.

The rearrangement joins TRBV9 to TRBJ1-6; D not certain. Looked up from germline, CDR1 is SGDLS and CDR2 is YYNGEE. V was shortened by 2 bases and J by 6 bases, with 12 bases between the two germline ends. This CDR3 contains 15 residues. CDR3 region: CASSVSAAGNSPLHF. CDR3 in DNA: TGTGCCAGCAGCGTCTCTGCGGCAGGTAATTCACCCCTCCACTTT.

The J gene is TRBJ2-7, the V gene TRBV6-6; no firm D call. V lost 5 bases and J 2 bases, leaving 4 bases between the germline ends. The CDR3 runs 11 residues. The germline V gene has CDR1 MNHNY and CDR2 SVGAGI (reference sequence). The CDR3 DNA follows: TGTGCCAGCAGTCAAGCCTACGAGCAGTACTTC. Amino acid sequence: CASSQAYEQYF.

This clone has only one observation. The rearrangement joins TRBV7-6 to TRBJ1-3; a weak D match, TRBD1 (5 bases). Germline V gives CDR1 SGHVS, CDR2 FNYEAQ. Trimming took 6 bases from V and 0 from J, leaving 15 bases between them. This CDR3 contains 16 residues. The CDR3: CASSYAGTTSGNTIYF. The CDR3 nucleotides are TGTGCCAGCAGTTATGCTGGGACCACCTCTGGAAACACCATATATTTT.

The V gene is TRBV19, the J gene TRBJ1-6; D might be TRBD1 (6 bases). Germline CDR1 LNHDA, CDR2 SQIVND (reference sequence). V was pared by 6 bases and J by 3 bases, with 15 bases between. This CDR3 is 16 amino acids long. In nucleotides, the CDR3 is TGTGCCAGTAGGGGGGCAGCCGGAAGCTATAATTCACCCCTCCACTTT. Protein: CASRGAAGSYNSPLHF.

This chain joins TRBV9 and TRBJ1-6, with a possible D match to TRBD1 (6 bases). Germline V gives CDR1 SGDLS, CDR2 YYNGEE. CDR3 size: 18 residues. Trimming removed 0 bases from V and 10 bases from J, with 23 bases in between. CDR3 DNA sequence: TGTGCCAGCAGCGTAGGTTCTGGCAACAGGGCCGGAGGCTCACCCCTCCACTTT. It encodes CASSVGSGNRAGGSPLHF. Full variable domain (outside the CDR3, taken from reference TRBV9 and TRBJ1-6): DSGVTQTPKHLITATGQRVTLRCSPRSGDLSVYWYQQSLDQGLQFLIQYYNGEERAKGNILERFSAQQFPDLHSELNLSSLELGDSALYFCASSVGSGNRAGGSPLHFGNGTRLTVT.

The J gene is TRBJ2-2, the V gene TRBV11-2; no clear D gene. Germline assignment: CDR1 SGHAT and CDR2 FQNNGV. Trimming removed 3 bases at V and 1 base at J, with 9 bases between. The CDR3 has 15 residues. CDR3 amino acids: CASSFGRMNTGELFF. CDR3 nucleotide sequence: TGTGCCAGCAGCTTCGGCCGGATGAACACCGGGGAGCTGTTTTTT.

This chain joins TRBV5-4 and TRBJ2-7, with a possible D match to TRBD1 (8 bases). This CDR3 region has 14 residues. Trimming removed 2 bases from V and 3 bases from J, with 12 bases in between. CDR1 is SGHNT, CDR2 YYREEE, per germline (reference sequence). CDR3 coding DNA: TGTGCCAGCAGCTTACAGGGGGGGAGCTACGAGCAGTACTTC. Protein sequence: CASSLQGGSYEQYF.

Ten or more counts support this clone. The chain uses TRBV9 and TRBJ1-5; 9 bases line up with TRBD1. Germline CDR1 reads SGDLS; CDR2 reads YYNGEE. The CDR3 has 13 amino acids. V gave up 8 bases and J gave up 11 bases; unmatched junction bases: 11. CDR3 protein: CARPGQGSPAQHF. Written as DNA, the CDR3 is TGTGCCAGGCCGGGACAGGGTTCCCCGGCCCAGCATTTT. The variable domain in full, with the rest retrieved from reference TRBV9 and TRBJ1-5, is DSGVTQTPKHLITATGQRVTLRCSPRSGDLSVYWYQQSLDQGLQFLIQYYNGEERAKGNILERFSAQQFPDLHSELNLSSLELGDSALYFCARPGQGSPAQHFGDGTRLSIL.

This clone was found a few times. J is TRBJ1-1 and V is TRBV6-5; D ambiguous. V was pared by 7 bases and J by 10 bases, with 16 bases between. The CDR3 totals 12 residues. CDR1 and CDR2 from the germline V gene are MNHEY and SVGAGI. The CDR3 protein is CASTPVPLGAFF. CDR3 in DNA: TGTGCCAGCACCCCCGTCCCTCTGGGAGCTTTCTTT.

This rearrangement joins TRBV7-6 to TRBJ2-2; 9 nucleotides match TRBD2. The junction had 6 bases not matched to a gene; V was cut back by 5 bases and J by 2 bases. The CDR3 is 16 residues long. Looked up from germline, CDR1 is SGHVS and CDR2 is FNYEAQ. The CDR3 loop reads CASSPQTSGNTGELFF. In nucleotides, the CDR3 is TGTGCCAGCAGCCCACAGACTAGCGGAAACACCGGGGAGCTGTTTTTT.

This clone was seen only a few times. The V call is TRBV19, the J call TRBJ1-2; 9 positions agree with TRBD1. The CDR3 has 14 residues. Germline V gene data show CDR1 as LNHDA and CDR2 as SQIVND (reference sequence). Trimming cost V 6 bases and J 7 bases; bases outside gene matches: 9. CDR3 region: CASSINRGHGGYTF. CDR3 bases: TGTGCCAGTAGCATAAACAGGGGGCATGGTGGCTACACCTTC.